The rows below give T cell receptor beta chains drawn from one sample of a study of blood T cell repertoires in COVID-19. The data were produced by immunoSEQ multiplex PCR, yet TCRdb's version contains in-frame clones alone and is incomplete. The sample consists of 120,000 to 150,000 clones, 65% to 90% of them appearing once. The sequenced sample consisted of peripheral blood. These receptors were collected from a man aged 45 to 65 with acute or convalescent COVID-19. Both conserved end residues are part of each CDR3. A D gene is named only where the DNA matches it firmly. Only some rows state a clone size, as once, few, many or a class for expanded clones.

j_call	clone_size	v_call	d_call	cdr3_aa	cdr3_nt
TRBJ2-2	NA	TRBV12-3/TRBV12-4	NA	CASRGGTTGELFF	TGTGCCAGCAGGGGAGGAACCACCGGGGAGCTGTTTTTT
TRBJ2-5	NA	TRBV7-8	NA	CASSPTGRETQYF	TGTGCCAGCAGCCCGACAGGAAGGGAGACCCAGTACTTC
TRBJ1-2	few	TRBV3-1/TRBV3-2	TRBD1	CASSPQGASHGYTF	TGTGCCAGCAGCCCACAGGGGGCTTCGCATGGCTACACCTTC
TRBJ1-1	NA	TRBV2	NA	CASSETGPTEAFF	TGTGCCAGCAGTGAAACAGGGCCCACTGAAGCTTTCTTT
TRBJ2-1	NA	TRBV25-1	NA	CASSWTGYNEQFF	TGTGCCAGCAGCTGGACGGGGTACAATGAGCAGTTCTTC
TRBJ1-6	NA	TRBV18	NA	CASSPGENSPLHF	TGTGCCAGCTCTCCGGGGGAAAATTCACCCCTCCACTTT
TRBJ2-3	NA	TRBV21-1	NA	CARAGTSERASTDTQYF	TGTGCCAGAGCCGGGACTAGCGAGAGAGCTAGCACAGATACGCAGTATTTT
TRBJ2-1	NA	TRBV28	NA	CAAGTAPIDEQFF	TGTGCCGCCGGGACTGCCCCCATTGATGAGCAGTTCTTC
TRBJ2-2	once	TRBV7-2	NA	CASSLDYTGELFF	TGTGCCAGCAGCTTAGACTACACCGGGGAGCTGTTTTTT
TRBJ1-3	NA	TRBV19	NA	CASTQAGRNTIYF	TGTGCCAGTACGCAAGCAGGGCGAAACACCATATATTTT
TRBJ2-4	NA	TRBV5-6	TRBD2	CASSREVKNIQYF	TGTGCCAGCAGCCGGGAGGTCAAAAACATTCAGTACTTC
TRBJ2-7	NA	TRBV20-1	NA	CSASNPMTGDEQYF	TGCAGTGCTAGTAATCCTATGACAGGAGACGAGCAGTACTTC
TRBJ2-3	NA	TRBV4-1	TRBD2	CASSWRGSGGALTDTQYF	TGCGCCAGCAGCTGGCGGGGTAGCGGGGGGGCTCTCACAGATACGCAGTATTTT
TRBJ1-1	NA	TRBV28	NA	CASIPSTGGYTEAFF	TGTGCCAGCATCCCATCGACAGGCGGATACACTGAAGCTTTCTTT
TRBJ1-5	NA	TRBV6-5	NA	CASSYSRVQYNQPQHF	TGTGCCAGCAGTTACTCGAGAGTACAGTACAATCAGCCCCAGCATTTT
TRBJ1-5	NA	TRBV19	TRBD1	CASSSGTGNQPQHF	TGTGCCAGTAGCTCCGGGACAGGGAATCAGCCCCAGCATTTT
TRBJ2-3	NA	TRBV7-8	TRBD2	CASGPHGGSSDTQYF	TGTGCCAGCGGGCCACACGGCGGGAGTTCGGATACGCAGTATTTT
TRBJ1-1	NA	TRBV6-5	TRBD1	CASSATGIVSTEAFF	TGTGCCAGCAGCGCGACAGGGATCGTGAGCACTGAAGCTTTCTTT
TRBJ2-1	NA	TRBV7-3	NA	CASSLKAGNEQFF	TGTGCCAGCAGCTTAAAAGCAGGCAATGAGCAGTTCTTC
TRBJ2-6	NA	TRBV5-4	TRBD2	CASSLQRESTGANVLTF	TGTGCCAGCAGCTTGCAGCGGGAGAGCACTGGGGCCAACGTCCTGACTTTC
TRBJ2-7	NA	TRBV30	TRBD1	CAWSEKMTGADEQYF	TGTGCCTGGAGTGAAAAGATGACAGGGGCTGACGAGCAGTACTTC
TRBJ1-1	NA	TRBV30	TRBD1	CACARGRVARRDTEAFF	TGTGCCTGCGCAAGGGGGCGCGTCGCCCGCAGGGACACTGAAGCTTTCTTT
TRBJ2-7	NA	TRBV11-2	TRBD1	CASSQRGQGSYEQYF	TGTGCCAGCAGCCAGCGCGGACAGGGGTCCTACGAGCAGTACTTC
TRBJ2-4	NA	TRBV6-2/TRBV6-3	NA	CASSTGSVKNIQYF	TGTGCCAGCAGCACCGGGTCCGTAAAAAACATTCAGTACTTC